The sequence of this TCR beta chain was determined in a study of cytotoxic CD8 clonotypes in ibrutinib-treated CLL. Study background: Response samples were drawn at a median of around 11 months of treatment, range 6 to 36. Productive templates per sample averaged approximately 250,000; productive rearrangements, 94,082. Regarding the study as a whole: Sustained-remission patients were sampled at different times than progressing patients were.

CDR3 size: 16 residues. V lost 1 base to trimming and J lost 0 bases, with 11 bases between them. CDR1 and CDR2 (germline): SGHVS, FQNEAQ. Sequencing was performed with immunoSEQ multiplex PCR; in TCRdb, only in-frame clones are kept and a portion is missing. The sample has about 50,000 clones, 83% seen once; the top ten hold about a fifth. This clone was seen a single time. Antigen specificity is unknown. The chain is built from TRBV7-8 and TRBJ2-3; no firm D call. This sample comprised PBMCs, obtained after 24 months of ibrutinib treatment. This clonotype was sampled from a human donor with chronic lymphocytic leukemia. The CDR3 protein is CASSLGAAASTDTQYF. The CDR3 DNA sequence: TGTGCCAGCAGCTTAGGAGCAGCTGCTAGCACAGATACGCAGTATTTT.